What follows describes a single T cell receptor (beta chain). Its specificity is unknown. This record belongs to a study of OX40 agonist ivuxolimab in advanced cancers. General study points: It was not determined which antigens were specifically recognized by the peripheral T cells that had undergone clonal expansion. CD4+ and CD8+ blood T cells expanded clonally by week 6 at 0.1 to 3.0 mg/kg.

Sequencing used immunoSEQ multiplex PCR; TCRdb keeps in-frame clones, though not all of them. The table shows some 49,000 clones, with 88% occurring only once. This receptor was obtained from an adult with an advanced solid tumor such as melanoma, head and neck, liver or kidney cancer. Sequencing used CD4+ or CD8+ T cells sorted from blood, obtained in a trial of the OX40 agonist ivuxolimab.

The CDR3 DNA is TGCGCCAGCAGCTTGGACAGGGGGACTGAAGCTTTCTTT. Its protein is CASSLDRGTEAFF. J is TRBJ1-1 and V is TRBV5-1, with 8 bases lining up with TRBD1. CDR3 length: 13 amino acids. Germline loops: CDR1 SGHRS, CDR2 YFSETQ. V lost 0 bases and J lost 5; bases outside the gene matches: 0.